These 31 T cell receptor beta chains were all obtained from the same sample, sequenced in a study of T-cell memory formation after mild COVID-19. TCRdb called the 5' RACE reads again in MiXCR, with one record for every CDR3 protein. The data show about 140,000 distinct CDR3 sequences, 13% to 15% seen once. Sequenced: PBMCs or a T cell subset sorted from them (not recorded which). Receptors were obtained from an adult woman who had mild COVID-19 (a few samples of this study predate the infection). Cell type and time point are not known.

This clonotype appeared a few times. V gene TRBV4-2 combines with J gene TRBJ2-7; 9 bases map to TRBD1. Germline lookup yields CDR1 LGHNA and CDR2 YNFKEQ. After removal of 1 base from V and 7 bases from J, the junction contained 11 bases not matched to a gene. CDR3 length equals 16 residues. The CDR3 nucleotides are TGTGCCAGCAGCCAAGTCGGCTGGGACAGGGTCGTGGAGCAGTACTTC. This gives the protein CASSQVGWDRVVEQYF.

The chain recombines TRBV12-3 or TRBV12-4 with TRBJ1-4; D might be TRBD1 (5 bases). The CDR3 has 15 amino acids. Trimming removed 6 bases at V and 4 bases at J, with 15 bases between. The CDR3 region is CASSKPGHSNEKLFF. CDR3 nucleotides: TGTGCCAGCAGCAAACCAGGGCATAGTAATGAAAAACTGTTTTTT.

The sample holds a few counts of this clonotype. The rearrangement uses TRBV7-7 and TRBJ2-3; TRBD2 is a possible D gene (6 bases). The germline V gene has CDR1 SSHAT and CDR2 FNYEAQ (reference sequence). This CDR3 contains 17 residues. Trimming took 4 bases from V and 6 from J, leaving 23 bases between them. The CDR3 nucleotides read TGTGCCAGCAGCTATACCCCGAGGGGAGGCGGTTGGGATACGCAGTATTTT. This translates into CASSYTPRGGGWDTQYF.

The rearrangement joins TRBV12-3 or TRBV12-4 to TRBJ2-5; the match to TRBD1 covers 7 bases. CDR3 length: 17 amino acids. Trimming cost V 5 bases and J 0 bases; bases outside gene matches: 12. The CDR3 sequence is CASSGEQGKEDQETQYF. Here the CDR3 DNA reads TGTGCCAGCAGTGGGGAACAGGGGAAAGAGGACCAAGAGACCCAGTACTTC.

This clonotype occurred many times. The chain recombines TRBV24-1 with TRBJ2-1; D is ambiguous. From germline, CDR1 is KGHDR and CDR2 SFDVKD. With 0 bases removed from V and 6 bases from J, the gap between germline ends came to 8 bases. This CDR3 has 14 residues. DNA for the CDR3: TGTGCCACCAGTGATTTGCCGGCAGGCAATGAGCAGTTCTTC. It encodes CATSDLPAGNEQFF.

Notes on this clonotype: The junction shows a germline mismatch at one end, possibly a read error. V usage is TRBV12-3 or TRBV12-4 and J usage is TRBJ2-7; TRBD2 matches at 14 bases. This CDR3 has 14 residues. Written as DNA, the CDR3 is TGTGACAGCACTGGGACTAGCGGGAGACACGAGCAGTACTTC. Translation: CDSTGTSGRHEQYF.

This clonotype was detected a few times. The DNA for the CDR3 is TGTGCCAGCAGCCCCGGGCCCGCGAACACTGAAGCTTTCTTT. Translation gives CASSPGPANTEAFF. The rearrangement links TRBV13 to TRBJ1-1, with D unclear. The V end lost 5 bases, the J end lost 1 base, and 11 bases lay between the germline ends. Germline values: CDR1 PRHDT, CDR2 FYEKMQ (reference sequence). There are 14 residues in the CDR3.

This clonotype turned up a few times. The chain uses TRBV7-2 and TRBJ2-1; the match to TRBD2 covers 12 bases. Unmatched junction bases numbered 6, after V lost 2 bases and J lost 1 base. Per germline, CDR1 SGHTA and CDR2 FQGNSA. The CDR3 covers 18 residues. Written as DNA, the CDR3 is TGTGCCAGCAGCTTATTGGCTAGCGGGGGGGCATCCTACAATGAGCAGTTCTTC. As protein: CASSLLASGGASYNEQFF.

The CDR3 bases are TGTGCCAGCAGCCACAGGGTTAGCACTGAAGCTTTCTTT. It yields the protein CASSHRVSTEAFF. This rearrangement joins TRBV7-9 to TRBJ1-1; D may be TRBD1 (6 bases). V lost 5 bases, J lost 4 bases, and 11 bases lay in between. Germline V CDR1 and CDR2: SEHNR, FQNEAQ (reference sequence). The CDR3 runs to 13 residues. Supplemented by reference TRBV7-9 and TRBJ1-1, the full variable domain reads DTGVSQNPRHKITKRGQNVTFRCDPISEHNRLYWYRQTLGQGPEFLTYFQNEAQLEKSRLLSDRFSAERPKGSFSTLEIQRTEQGDSAMYLCASSHRVSTEAFFGQGTRLTVV.

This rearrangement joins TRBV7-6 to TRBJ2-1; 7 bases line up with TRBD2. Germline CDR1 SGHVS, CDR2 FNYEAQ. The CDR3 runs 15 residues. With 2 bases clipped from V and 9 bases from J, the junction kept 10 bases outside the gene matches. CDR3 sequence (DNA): TGTGCCAGCAGCTTAAGTTCCCGGCGGGAGAGTGAGCAGTTCTTC. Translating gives CASSLSSRRESEQFF.

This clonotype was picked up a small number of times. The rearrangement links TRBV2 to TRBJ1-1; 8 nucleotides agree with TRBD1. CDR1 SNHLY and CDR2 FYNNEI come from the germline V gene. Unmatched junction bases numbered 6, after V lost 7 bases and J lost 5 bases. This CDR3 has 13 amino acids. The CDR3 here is CASITGGKTEAFF. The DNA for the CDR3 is TGTGCCAGCATCACAGGGGGAAAAACTGAAGCTTTCTTT.

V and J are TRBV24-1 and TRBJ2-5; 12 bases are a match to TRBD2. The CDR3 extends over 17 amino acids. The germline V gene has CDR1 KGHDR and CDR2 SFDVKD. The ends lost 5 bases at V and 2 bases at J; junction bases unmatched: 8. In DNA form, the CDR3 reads TGTGCCACCAGTGTCAAGGGACTAGCGGGTTTTCAAGAGACCCAGTACTTC. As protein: CATSVKGLAGFQETQYF.

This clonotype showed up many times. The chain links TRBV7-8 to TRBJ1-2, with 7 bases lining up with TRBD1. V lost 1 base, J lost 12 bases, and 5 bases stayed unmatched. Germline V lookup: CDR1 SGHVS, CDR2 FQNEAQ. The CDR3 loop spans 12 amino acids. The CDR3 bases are TGTGCCAGCAGCTTAGGGGACAGCGGGAACACCTTC. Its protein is CASSLGDSGNTF.

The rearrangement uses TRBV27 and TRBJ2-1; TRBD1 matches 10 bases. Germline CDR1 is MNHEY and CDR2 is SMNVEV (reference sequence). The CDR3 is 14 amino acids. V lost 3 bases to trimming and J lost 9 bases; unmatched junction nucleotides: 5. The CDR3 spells CASSLGTGAGEQFF. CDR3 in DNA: TGTGCCAGCAGTTTGGGGACAGGGGCTGGTGAGCAGTTCTTC.

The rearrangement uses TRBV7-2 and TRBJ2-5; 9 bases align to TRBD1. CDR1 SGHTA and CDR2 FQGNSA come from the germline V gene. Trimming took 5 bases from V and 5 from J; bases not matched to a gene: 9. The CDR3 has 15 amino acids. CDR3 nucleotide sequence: TGTGCCAGCAGCACCAACAGGGGGCCGGAGGAGACCCAGTACTTC. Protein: CASSTNRGPEETQYF.

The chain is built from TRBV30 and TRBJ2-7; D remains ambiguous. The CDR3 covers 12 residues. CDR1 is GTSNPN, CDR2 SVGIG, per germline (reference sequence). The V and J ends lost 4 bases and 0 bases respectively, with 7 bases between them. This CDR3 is CAWTGSSYEQYF. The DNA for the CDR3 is TGTGCCTGGACAGGAAGCTCCTACGAGCAGTACTTC.

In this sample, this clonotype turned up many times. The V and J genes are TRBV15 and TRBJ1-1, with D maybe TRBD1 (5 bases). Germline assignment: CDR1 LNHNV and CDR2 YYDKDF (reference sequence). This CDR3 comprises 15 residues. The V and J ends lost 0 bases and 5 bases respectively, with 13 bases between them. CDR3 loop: CATSRDRESGTEAFF. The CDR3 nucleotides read TGTGCCACCAGCAGAGACAGGGAGTCGGGTACTGAAGCTTTCTTT.

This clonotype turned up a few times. The CDR3 protein is CTSSQDRGSPNEQFF. In nucleotides, the CDR3 is TGCACCAGCAGCCAAGATCGCGGCTCCCCCAATGAGCAGTTCTTC. This chain connects TRBV1 to TRBJ2-1. TRBV1 is deemed a pseudogene. The CDR3 sequence is 15 residues long.

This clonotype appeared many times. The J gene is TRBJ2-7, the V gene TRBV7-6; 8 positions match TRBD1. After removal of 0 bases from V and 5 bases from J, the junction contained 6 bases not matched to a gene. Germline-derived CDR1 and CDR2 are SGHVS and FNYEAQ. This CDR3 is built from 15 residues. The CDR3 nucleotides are TGTGCCAGCAGCTTAGCGCGACAGGGGAGACACGAGCAGTACTTC. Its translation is CASSLARQGRHEQYF.

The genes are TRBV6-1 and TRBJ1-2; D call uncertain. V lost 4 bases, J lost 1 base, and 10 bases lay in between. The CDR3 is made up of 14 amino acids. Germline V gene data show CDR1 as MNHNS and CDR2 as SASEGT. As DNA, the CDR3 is TGTGCCAGCAGTGGGGCAGAGGATAACTATGGCTACACCTTC. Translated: CASSGAEDNYGYTF.

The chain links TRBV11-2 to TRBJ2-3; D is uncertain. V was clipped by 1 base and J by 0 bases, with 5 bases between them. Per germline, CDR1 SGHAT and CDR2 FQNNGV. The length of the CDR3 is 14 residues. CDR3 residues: CASSLVLSTDTQYF. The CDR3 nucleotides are TGTGCCAGCAGCTTAGTCCTTAGCACAGATACGCAGTATTTT.

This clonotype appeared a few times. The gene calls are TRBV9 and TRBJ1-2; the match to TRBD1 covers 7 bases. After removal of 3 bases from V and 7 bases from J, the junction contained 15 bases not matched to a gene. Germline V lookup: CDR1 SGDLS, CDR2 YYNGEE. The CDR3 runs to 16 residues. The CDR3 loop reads CASSAGGRTGPGGYTF. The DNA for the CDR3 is TGTGCCAGCAGCGCAGGGGGTAGGACAGGCCCCGGTGGCTACACCTTC.

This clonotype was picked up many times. CDR3 protein: CASSQAASAPYNEQFF. DNA for the CDR3: TGTGCCAGCAGCCAAGCAGCTAGCGCTCCCTACAATGAGCAGTTCTTC. This chain connects TRBV3-1 to TRBJ2-1, with a tentative D call TRBD2 (6 bases). V was cut by 1 base and J by 2 bases, with 12 bases left in between. The CDR3 has 16 amino acids. Germline CDR1 LGHDT, CDR2 YNNKEL (reference sequence).

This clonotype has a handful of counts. The CDR3: CASSEVASGSNEQFF. CDR3 DNA: TGTGCCAGCAGTGAAGTGGCTAGCGGGAGCAATGAGCAGTTCTTC. The chain is built from TRBV2 and TRBJ2-1, with 10 positions matching TRBD2. Germline trimming cut 1 base from V and 6 bases from J; bases unmatched to any gene: 3. The CDR3 spans 15 residues. The germline gives CDR1 SNHLY, CDR2 FYNNEI.

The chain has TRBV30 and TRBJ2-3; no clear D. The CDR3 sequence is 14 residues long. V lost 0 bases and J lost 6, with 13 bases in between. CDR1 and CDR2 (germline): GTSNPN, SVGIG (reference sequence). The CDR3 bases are TGTGCCTGGAGTGTATTAGTCTTCACCGATACGCAGTATTTT. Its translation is CAWSVLVFTDTQYF.

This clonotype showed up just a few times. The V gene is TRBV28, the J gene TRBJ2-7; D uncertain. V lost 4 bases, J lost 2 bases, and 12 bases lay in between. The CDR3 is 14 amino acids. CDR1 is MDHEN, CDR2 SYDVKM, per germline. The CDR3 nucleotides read TGTGCCAGCAGTTCGGGCCAGAAACCCTACGAGCAGTACTTC. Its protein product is CASSSGQKPYEQYF.

CDR3 region: CASSPLPGQAFTYEQYF. The DNA for the CDR3 is TGTGCCAGCAGTCCTCTACCGGGACAGGCGTTTACCTACGAGCAGTACTTC. The chain recombines TRBV12-3 or TRBV12-4 with TRBJ2-7; 8 positions match TRBD1. This CDR3 spans 17 amino acids. The trim removed 5 bases at V and 2 bases at J, leaving 14 bases unmatched.

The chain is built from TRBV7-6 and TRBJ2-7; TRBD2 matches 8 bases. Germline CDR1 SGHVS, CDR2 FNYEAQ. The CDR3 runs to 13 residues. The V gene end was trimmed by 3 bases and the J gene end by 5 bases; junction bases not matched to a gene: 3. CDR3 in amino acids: CASSFGLANEQYF. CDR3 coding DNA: TGTGCCAGCAGCTTCGGACTAGCAAACGAGCAGTACTTC.

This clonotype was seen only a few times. CDR3 coding DNA: TGTGCCAGCAGTCCCGATCGACAGTTTGAGACTGAAGCTTTCTTT. Protein sequence: CASSPDRQFETEAFF. V and J are TRBV6-5 and TRBJ1-1; a possible D gene is TRBD1 (5 bases). CDR3 length: 15 residues. Germline values: CDR1 MNHEY, CDR2 SVGAGI. Trimming took 5 bases from V and 5 from J, leaving 18 bases between them.

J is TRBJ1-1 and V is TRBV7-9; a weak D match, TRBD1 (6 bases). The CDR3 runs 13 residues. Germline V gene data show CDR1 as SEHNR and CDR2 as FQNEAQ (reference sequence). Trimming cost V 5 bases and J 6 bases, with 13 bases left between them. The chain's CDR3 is CASSQTGFPEAFF. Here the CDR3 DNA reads TGTGCCAGCAGCCAAACAGGGTTCCCTGAAGCTTTCTTT. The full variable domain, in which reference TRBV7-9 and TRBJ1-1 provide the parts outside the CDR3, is DTGVSQNPRHKITKRGQNVTFRCDPISEHNRLYWYRQTLGQGPEFLTYFQNEAQLEKSRLLSDRFSAERPKGSFSTLEIQRTEQGDSAMYLCASSQTGFPEAFFGQGTRLTVV.

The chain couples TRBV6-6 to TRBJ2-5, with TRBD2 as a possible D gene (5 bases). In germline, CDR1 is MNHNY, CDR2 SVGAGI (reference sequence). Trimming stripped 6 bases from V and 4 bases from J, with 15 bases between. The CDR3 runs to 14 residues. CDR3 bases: TGTGCCAGCAGCCTTCTGGGCGGGTCAGAGACCCAGTACTTC. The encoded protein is CASSLLGGSETQYF.